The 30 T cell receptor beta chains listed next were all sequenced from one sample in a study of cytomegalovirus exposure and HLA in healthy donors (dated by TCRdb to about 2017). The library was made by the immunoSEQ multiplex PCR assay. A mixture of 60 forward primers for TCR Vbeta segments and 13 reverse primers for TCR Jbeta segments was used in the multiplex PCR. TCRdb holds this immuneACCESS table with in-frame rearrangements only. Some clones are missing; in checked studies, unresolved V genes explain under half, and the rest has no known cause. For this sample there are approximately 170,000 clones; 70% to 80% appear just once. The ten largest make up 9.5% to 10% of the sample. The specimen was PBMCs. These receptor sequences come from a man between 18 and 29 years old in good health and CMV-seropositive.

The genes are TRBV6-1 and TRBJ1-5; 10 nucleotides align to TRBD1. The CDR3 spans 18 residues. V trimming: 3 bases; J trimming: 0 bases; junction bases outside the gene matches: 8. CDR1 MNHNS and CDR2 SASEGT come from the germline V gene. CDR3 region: CASSDGQGVNYSNQPQHF. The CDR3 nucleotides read TGTGCCAGCAGTGACGGACAGGGGGTAAACTATAGCAATCAGCCCCAGCATTTT.

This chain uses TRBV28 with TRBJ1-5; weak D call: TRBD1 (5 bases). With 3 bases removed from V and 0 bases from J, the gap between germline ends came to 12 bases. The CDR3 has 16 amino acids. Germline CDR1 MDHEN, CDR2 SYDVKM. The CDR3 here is CASSFAGRGSNQPQHF. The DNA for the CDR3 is TGTGCCAGCAGTTTCGCGGGGCGGGGTAGCAATCAGCCCCAGCATTTT.

This CDR3 is CASSSRGVTYEQYF. The CDR3, as DNA: TGTGCCAGCAGCTCCCGGGGGGTAACCTACGAGCAGTACTTC. The gene calls are TRBV5-6 and TRBJ2-7; 7 bases agree with TRBD2. The CDR3 is 14 amino acids. Per germline, CDR1 SGHDT and CDR2 YYEEEE. V gave up 3 bases and J gave up 2 bases; unmatched junction bases: 5.

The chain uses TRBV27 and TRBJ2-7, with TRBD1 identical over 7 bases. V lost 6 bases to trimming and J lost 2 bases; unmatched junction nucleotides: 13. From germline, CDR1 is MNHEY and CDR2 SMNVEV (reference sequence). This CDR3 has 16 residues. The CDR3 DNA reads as TGTGCCAGCAGCAGAGTATACAGGGGAATCGCCTACGAGCAGTACTTC. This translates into CASSRVYRGIAYEQYF.

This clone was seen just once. The CDR3 nucleotides read TGTGCCAGCAGCCATGGGGTTCGGGGAAGCAATCAGCCCCAGCATTTT. Encoded protein: CASSHGVRGSNQPQHF. V usage is TRBV7-2 and J usage is TRBJ1-5; D unresolved. Per germline, CDR1 SGHTA and CDR2 FQGNSA. CDR3 length: 16 residues. Trimming removed 5 bases at V and 1 base at J, with 15 bases between.

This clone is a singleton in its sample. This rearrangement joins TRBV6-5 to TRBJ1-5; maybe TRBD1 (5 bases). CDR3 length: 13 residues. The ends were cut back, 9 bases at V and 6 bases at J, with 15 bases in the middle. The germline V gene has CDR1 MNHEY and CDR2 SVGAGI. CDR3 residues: CASGRGRSQPQHF. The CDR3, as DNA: TGTGCCAGTGGACGGGGGAGATCTCAGCCCCAGCATTTT.

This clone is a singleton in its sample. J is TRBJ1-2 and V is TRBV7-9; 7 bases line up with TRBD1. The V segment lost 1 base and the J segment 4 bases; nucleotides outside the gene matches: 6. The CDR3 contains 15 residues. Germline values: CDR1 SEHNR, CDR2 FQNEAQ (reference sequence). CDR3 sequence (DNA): TGTGCCAGCAGCTTAGGGCAGGGACAGACCTATGGCTACACCTTC. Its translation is CASSLGQGQTYGYTF.

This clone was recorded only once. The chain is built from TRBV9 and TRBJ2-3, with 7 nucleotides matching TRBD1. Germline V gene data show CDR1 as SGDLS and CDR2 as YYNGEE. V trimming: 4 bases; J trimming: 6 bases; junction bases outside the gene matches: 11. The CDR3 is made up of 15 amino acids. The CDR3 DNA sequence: TGTGCCAGCAGCTCAACAGGGGCAGGGTGGGATACGCAGTATTTT. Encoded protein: CASSSTGAGWDTQYF.

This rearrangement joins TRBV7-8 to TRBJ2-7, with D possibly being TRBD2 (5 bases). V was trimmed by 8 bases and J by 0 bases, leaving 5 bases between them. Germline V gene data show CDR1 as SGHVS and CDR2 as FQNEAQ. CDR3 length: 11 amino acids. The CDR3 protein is CASGSSYEQYF. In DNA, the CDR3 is TGTGCCAGCGGGAGCTCCTACGAGCAGTACTTC.

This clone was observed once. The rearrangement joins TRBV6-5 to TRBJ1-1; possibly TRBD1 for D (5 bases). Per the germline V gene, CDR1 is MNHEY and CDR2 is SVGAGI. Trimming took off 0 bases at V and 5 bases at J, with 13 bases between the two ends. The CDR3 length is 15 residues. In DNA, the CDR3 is TGTGCCAGCAGTTACTCCGAGGACACGTTAACTGAAGCTTTCTTT. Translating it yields CASSYSEDTLTEAFF.

The DNA of the CDR3 is TGTGCCAGCAGCTTAGACGGGGGGCGGAATGAGCAGTTCTTC. It codes for CASSLDGGRNEQFF. This rearrangement joins TRBV7-9 to TRBJ2-1, with D perhaps matching TRBD2 (7 bases). CDR3 length: 14 amino acids. Per the germline V gene, CDR1 is SEHNR and CDR2 is FQNEAQ (reference sequence). The germline V and J ends were trimmed by 1 base and 7 bases, with 11 bases remaining between them.

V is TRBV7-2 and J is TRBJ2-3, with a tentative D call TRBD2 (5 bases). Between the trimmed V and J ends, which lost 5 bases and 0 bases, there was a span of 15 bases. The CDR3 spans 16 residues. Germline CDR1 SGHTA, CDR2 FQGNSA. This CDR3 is CASSPGSWPSTDTQYF. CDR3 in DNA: TGTGCCAGCAGCCCGGGAAGCTGGCCTAGCACAGATACGCAGTATTTT.

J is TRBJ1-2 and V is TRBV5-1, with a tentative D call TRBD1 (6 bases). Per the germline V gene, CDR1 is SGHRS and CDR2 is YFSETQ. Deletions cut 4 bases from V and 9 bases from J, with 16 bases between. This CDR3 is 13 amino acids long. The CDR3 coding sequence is TGCGCCAGCAGCCAGGACAGCTTCGTGCGCTACACCTTC. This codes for CASSQDSFVRYTF.

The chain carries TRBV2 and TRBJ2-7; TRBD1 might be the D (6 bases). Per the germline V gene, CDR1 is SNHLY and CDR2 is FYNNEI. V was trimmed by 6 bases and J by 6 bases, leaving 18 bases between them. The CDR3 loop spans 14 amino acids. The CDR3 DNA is TGTGCCAGCAGCGAAACAGGGCAGTCTCCCGAGCAGTACTTC. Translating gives CASSETGQSPEQYF.

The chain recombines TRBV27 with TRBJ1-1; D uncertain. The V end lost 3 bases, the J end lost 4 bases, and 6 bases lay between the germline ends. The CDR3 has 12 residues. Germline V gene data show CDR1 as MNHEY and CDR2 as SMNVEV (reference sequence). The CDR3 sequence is CASSLAGTEAFF. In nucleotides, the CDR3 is TGTGCCAGCAGTTTGGCGGGCACTGAAGCTTTCTTT.

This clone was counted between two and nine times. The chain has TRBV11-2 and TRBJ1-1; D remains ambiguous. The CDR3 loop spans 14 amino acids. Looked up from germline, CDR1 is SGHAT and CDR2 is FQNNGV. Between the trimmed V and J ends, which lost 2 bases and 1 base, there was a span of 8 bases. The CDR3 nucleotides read TGTGCCAGCAGCTTAACTACCCAGAACACTGAAGCTTTCTTT. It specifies CASSLTTQNTEAFF.

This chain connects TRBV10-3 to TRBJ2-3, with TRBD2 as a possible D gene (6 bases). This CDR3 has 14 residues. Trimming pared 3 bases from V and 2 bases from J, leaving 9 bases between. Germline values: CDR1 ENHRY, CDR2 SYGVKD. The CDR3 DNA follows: TGTGCCATCAGTGATGCGGGATTCACAGATACGCAGTATTTT. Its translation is CAISDAGFTDTQYF.

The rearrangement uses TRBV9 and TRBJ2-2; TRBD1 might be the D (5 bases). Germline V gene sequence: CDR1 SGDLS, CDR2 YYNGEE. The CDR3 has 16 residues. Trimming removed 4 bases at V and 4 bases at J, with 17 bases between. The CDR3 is CASSRTSGHPTGELFF. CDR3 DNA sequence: TGTGCCAGCAGCAGGACCTCCGGACACCCCACCGGGGAGCTGTTTTTT.

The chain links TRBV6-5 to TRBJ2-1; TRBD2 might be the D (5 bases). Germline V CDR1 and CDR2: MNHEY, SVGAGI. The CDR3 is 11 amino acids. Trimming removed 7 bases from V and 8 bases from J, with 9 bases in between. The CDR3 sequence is CASTGIDEQFF. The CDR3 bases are TGTGCCAGCACCGGGATAGATGAGCAGTTCTTC.

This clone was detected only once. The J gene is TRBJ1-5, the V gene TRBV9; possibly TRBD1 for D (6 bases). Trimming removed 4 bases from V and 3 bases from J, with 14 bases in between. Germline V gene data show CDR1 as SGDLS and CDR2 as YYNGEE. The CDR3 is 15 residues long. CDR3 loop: CASSPAGQNNQPQHF. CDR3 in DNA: TGTGCCAGCAGCCCTGCCGGACAGAACAATCAGCCCCAGCATTTT.

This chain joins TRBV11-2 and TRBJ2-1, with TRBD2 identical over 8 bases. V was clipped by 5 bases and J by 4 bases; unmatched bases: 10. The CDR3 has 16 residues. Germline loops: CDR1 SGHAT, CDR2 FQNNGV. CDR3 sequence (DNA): TGTGCCAGCAGCGGACCTAGCGGGTTAAGGTACAATGAGCAGTTCTTC. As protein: CASSGPSGLRYNEQFF.

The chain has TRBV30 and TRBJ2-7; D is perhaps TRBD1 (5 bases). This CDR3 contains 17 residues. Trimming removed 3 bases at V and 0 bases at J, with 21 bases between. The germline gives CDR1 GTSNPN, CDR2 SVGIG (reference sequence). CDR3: CAWSADRTPLSSYEQYF. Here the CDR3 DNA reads TGTGCCTGGAGCGCGGATCGGACACCCTTAAGCTCCTACGAGCAGTACTTC.

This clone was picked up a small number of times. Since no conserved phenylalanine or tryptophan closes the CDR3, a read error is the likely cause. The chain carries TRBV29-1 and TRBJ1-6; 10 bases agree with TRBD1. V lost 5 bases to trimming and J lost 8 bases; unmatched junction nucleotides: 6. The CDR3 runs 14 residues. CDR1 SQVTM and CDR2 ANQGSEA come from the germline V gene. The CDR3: CSVQPGTGDSPLHL. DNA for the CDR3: TGCAGCGTTCAGCCCGGGACAGGGGATTCACCCCTCCACCTT.

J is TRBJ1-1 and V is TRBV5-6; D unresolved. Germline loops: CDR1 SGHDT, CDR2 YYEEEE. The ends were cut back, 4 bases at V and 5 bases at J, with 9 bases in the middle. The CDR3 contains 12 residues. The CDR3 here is CASSHGSTEAFF. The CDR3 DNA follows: TGTGCCAGCAGCCATGGGAGTACTGAAGCTTTCTTT.

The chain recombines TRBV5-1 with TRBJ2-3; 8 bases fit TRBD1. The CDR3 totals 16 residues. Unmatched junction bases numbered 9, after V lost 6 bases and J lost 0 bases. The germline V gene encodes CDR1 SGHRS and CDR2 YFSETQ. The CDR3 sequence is CASTIDGTGSTDTQYF. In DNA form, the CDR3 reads TGCGCCAGCACCATAGACGGGACAGGAAGCACAGATACGCAGTATTTT.

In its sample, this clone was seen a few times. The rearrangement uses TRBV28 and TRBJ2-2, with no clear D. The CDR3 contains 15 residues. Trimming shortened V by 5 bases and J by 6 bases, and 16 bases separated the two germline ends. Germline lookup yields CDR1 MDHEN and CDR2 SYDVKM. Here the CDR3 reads CASSPPSRFAGELFF. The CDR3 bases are TGTGCCAGCAGTCCTCCGTCCCGGTTCGCCGGGGAGCTGTTTTTT.

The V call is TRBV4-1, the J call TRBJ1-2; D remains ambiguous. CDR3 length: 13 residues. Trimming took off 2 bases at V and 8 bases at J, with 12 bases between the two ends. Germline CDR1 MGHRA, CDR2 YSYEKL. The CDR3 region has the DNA TGCGCCAGCAGCCAAACCGGGTCGGGGGGCTACACCTTC. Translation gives CASSQTGSGGYTF.

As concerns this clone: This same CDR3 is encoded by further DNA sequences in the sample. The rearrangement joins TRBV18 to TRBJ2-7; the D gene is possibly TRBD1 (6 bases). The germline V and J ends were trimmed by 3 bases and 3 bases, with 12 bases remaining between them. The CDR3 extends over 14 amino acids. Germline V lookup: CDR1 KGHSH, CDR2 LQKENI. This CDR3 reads CASSPGQGSYEQYF. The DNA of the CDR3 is TGTGCCAGCTCACCCGGGCAGGGGAGCTACGAGCAGTACTTC.

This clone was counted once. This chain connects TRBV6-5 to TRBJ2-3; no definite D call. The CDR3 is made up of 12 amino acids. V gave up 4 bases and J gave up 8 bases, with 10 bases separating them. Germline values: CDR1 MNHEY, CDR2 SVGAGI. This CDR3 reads CASSSPSGTQYF. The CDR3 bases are TGTGCCAGCAGTTCCCCGTCCGGTACGCAGTATTTT.

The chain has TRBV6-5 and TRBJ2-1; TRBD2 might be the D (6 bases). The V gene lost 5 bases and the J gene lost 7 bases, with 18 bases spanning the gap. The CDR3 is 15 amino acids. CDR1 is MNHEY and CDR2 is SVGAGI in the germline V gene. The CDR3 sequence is CASSPTGTGSNEQFF. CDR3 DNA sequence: TGTGCCAGCAGTCCGACCGGGACTGGGAGTAATGAGCAGTTCTTC.